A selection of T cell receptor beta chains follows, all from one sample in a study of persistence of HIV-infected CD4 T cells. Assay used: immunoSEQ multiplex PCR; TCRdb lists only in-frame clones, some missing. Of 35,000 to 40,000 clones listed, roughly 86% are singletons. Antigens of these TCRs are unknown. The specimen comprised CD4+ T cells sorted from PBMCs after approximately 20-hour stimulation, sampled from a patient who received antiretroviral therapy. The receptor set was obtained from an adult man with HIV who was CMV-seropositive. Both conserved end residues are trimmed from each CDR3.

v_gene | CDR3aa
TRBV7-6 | ASSWDPNTGELF
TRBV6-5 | ASSLGRGSSPLH
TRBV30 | AWRDVGQLNTEAF
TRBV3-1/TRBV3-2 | ASSQGFGNTIY
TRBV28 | ASRERGSSGANVLT
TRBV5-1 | ASSSTTTNEKLF
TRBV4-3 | ASSRDIRDTQY
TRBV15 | ATSRSAQGSEKLF
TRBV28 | ASTRGGGTGSYEQY
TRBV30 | AWTPGGPYGYT
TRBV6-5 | ASTETLNEQY
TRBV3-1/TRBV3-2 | ASSQGTSTDTQY
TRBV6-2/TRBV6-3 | ASSYSSWDTSGNTIY
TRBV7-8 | ASSLGDRMNTEAF
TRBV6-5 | AGEGQGAVNTEAF
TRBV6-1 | ASSRDGRNYGYT
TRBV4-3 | ASSQDGTSGYEQY
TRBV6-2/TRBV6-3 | ASSFQFGFGGYT
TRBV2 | ASRSFSNQPQH
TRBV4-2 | ASSRRTGGSYNEQF
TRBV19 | ASSIGEGSEAF
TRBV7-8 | ASSLGIRRGQETQY
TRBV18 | ASSPPSGGGNYEQY
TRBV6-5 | ASSYSKGTGVEKLF
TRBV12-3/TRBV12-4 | ASSPRGLQPQH
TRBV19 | ASSIDHQNPGYT
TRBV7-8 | ASSAALLLSSYEQY
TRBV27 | ASSNRRFGSPLH
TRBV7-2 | ASSLRQGWSGNTIY
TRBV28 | ASINPQGRVNTEAF
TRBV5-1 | ASSSSGARNTEAF
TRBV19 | ASTLGRGSNQPQH
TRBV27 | ASSLGTGSYEQY